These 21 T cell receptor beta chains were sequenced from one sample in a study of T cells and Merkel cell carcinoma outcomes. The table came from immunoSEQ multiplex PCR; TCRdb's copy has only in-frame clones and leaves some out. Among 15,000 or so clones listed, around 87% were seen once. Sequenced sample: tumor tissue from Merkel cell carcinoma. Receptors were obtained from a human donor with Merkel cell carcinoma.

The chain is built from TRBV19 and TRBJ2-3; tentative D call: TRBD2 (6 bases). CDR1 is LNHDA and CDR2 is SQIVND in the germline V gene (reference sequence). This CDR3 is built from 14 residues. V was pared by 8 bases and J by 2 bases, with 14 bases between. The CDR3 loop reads CASGGTELTDTQYF. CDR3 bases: TGTGCCAGTGGGGGGACTGAGCTCACAGATACGCAGTATTTT.

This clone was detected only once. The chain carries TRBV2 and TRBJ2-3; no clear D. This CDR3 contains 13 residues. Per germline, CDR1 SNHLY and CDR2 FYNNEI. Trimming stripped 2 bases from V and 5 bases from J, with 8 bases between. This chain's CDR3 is CASSERWQDTQYF. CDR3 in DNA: TGTGCCAGCAGTGAACGATGGCAAGATACGCAGTATTTT.

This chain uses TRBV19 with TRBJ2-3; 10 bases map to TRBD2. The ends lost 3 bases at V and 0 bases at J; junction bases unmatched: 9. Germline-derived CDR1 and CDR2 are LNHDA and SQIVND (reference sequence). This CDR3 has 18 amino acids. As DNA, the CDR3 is TGTGCCAGTAGTATCGTTGGACTAGCGGAATCTAGCACAGATACGCAGTATTTT. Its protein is CASSIVGLAESSTDTQYF.

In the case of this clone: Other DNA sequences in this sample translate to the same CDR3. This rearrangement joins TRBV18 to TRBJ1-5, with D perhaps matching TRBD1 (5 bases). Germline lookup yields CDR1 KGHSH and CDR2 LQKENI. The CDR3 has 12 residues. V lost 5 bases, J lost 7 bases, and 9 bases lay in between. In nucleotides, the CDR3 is TGTGCCAGCTCAGACCAGGGACAGCCCCAGCATTTT. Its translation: CASSDQGQPQHF.

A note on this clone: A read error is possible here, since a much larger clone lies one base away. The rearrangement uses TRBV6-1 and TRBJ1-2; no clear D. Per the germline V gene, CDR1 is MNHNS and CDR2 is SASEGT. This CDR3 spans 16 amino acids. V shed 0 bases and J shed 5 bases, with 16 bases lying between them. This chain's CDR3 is CASSEAGMETEYGYTF. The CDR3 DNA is TGTGCCAGCAGTGAAGCGGGTATGGAAACTGAGTATGGCTACACCTTC.

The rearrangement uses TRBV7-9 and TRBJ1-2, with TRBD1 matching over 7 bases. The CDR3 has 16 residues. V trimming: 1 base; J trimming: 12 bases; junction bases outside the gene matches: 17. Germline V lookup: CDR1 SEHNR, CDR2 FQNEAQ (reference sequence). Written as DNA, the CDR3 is TGTGCCAGCAGCTTAGGGGGCACGGTTAGGTTTGGGACAGACACCTTC. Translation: CASSLGGTVRFGTDTF.

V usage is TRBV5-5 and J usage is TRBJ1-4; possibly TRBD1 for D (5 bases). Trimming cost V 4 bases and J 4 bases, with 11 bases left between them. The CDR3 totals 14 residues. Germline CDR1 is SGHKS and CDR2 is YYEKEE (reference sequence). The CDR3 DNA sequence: TGTGCCAGCAGCGGGGGACTGTATAATGAAAAACTGTTTTTT. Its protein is CASSGGLYNEKLFF.

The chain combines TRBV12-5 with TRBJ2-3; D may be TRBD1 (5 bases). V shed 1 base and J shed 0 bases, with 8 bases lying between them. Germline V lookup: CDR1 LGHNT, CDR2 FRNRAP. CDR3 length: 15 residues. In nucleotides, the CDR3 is TGTGCTAGTGGTTTGGGACAGTATAGCACAGATACGCAGTATTTT. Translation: CASGLGQYSTDTQYF.

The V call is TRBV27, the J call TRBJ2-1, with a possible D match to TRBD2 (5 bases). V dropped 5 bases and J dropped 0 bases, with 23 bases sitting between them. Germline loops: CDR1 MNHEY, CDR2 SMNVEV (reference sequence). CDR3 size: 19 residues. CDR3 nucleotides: TGTGCCAGCAGTCCCCCCCCACGGGAAACGACAAGCTCCTACAATGAGCAGTTCTTC. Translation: CASSPPPRETTSSYNEQFF.

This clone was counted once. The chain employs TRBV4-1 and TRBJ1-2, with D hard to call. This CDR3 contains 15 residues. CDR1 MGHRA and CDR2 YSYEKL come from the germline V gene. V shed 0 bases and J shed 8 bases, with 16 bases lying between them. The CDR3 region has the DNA TGCGCCAGCAGCCAAGATCACCTCCTCACCTACGGCTACACCTTC. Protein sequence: CASSQDHLLTYGYTF.

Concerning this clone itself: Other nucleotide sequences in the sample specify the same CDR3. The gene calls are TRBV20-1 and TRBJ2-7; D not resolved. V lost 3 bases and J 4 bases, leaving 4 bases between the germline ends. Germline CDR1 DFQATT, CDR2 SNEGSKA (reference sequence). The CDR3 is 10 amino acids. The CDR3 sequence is CSARIYEQYF. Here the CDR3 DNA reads TGCAGTGCTAGGATATACGAGCAGTACTTC.

The DNA of the CDR3 is TGTGCCAGCAGTCTCGGGGGGGGGTTCACTGAAGCTTTCTTT. It translates to CASSLGGGFTEAFF. The chain recombines TRBV27 with TRBJ1-1, with a tentative D call TRBD1 (5 bases). Trimming pared 5 bases from V and 4 bases from J, leaving 14 bases between. The CDR3 extends over 14 amino acids. CDR1 is MNHEY, CDR2 SMNVEV, per germline (reference sequence).

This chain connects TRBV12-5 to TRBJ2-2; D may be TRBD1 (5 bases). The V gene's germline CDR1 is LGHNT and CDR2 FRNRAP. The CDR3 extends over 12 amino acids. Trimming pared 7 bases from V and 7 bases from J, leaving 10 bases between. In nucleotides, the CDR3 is TGTGCTAGTGCCAGGGATGGCGGGGAGCTGTTTTTT. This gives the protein CASARDGGELFF.

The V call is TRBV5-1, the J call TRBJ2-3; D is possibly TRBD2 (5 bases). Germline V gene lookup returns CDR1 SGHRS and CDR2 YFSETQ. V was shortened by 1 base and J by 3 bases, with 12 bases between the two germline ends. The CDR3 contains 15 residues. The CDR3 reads CASSLSSRGTDTQYF. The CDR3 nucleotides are TGCGCCAGCAGCTTGAGTTCGAGAGGGACAGATACGCAGTATTTT.

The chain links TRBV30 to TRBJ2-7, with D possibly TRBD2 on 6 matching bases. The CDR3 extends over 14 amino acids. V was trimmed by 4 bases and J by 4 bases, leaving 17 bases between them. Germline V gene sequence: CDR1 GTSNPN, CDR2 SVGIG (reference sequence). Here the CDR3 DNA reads TGTGCCTGGAAACCTAGCGATCAGGAGTACGAGCAGTACTTC. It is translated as CAWKPSDQEYEQYF.

The CDR3 loop reads CASSVAQGFEKLFF. DNA for the CDR3: TGTGCCAGCAGCGTAGCTCAGGGTTTTGAAAAACTGTTTTTT. The V gene is TRBV9, the J gene TRBJ1-4; TRBD1 might be the D (5 bases). The V gene lost 0 bases and the J gene lost 7 bases, with 10 bases spanning the gap. The germline V gene has CDR1 SGDLS and CDR2 YYNGEE. CDR3 length equals 14 residues.

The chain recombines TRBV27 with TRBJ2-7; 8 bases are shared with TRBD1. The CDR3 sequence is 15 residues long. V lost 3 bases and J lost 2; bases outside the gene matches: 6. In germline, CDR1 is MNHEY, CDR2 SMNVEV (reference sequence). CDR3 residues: CASSLGTGGTYEQYF. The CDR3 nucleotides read TGTGCCAGCAGTTTGGGAACAGGGGGGACCTACGAGCAGTACTTC.

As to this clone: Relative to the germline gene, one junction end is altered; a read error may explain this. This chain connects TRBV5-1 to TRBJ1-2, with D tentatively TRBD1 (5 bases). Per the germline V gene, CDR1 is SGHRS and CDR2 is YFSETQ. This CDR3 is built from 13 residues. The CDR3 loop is CANSVGVMDGYTF. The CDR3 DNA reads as TGCGCCAACAGCGTAGGGGTTATGGATGGCTACACCTTC.

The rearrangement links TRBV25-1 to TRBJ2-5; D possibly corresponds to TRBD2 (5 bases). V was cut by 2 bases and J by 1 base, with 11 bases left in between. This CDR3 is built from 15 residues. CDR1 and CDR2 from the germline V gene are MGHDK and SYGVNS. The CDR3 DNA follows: TGTGCCAGCAGTGAAAGTAAGGGAGTCCAAGAGACCCAGTACTTC. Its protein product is CASSESKGVQETQYF.

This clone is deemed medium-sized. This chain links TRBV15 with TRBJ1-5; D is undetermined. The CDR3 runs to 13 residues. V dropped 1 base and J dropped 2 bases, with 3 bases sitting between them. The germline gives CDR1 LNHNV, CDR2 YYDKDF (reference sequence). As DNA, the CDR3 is TGTGCCACCAGCAGAGGCCGCAATCAGCCCCAGCATTTT. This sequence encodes CATSRGRNQPQHF. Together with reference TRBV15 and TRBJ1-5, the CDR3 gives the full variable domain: DAMVIQNPRYQVTQFGKPVTLSCSQTLNHNVMYWYQQKSSQAPKLLFHYYDKDFNNEADTPDNFQSRRPNTSFCFLDIRSPGLGDTAMYLCATSRGRNQPQHFGDGTRLSIL.

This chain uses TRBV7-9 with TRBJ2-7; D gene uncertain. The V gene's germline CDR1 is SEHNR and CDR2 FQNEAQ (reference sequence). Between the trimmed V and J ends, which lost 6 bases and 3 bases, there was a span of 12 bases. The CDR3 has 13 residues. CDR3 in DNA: TGTGCCAGCAGTGATTGGCGGTTCTACGAGCAGTACTTC. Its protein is CASSDWRFYEQYF.